The 29 T cell receptor beta chains in this list originate from one sample, sequenced in a study of response to subunit inactivated influenza vaccine. TCRdb itself ran the RT-PCR reads through MiXCR, one entry per CDR3 protein. The sample lists roughly 700,000 distinct CDR3 sequences, about 14% seen once, with 6% to 8% in the top ten. Sample: PBMCs from blood, taken roughly 2 weeks before vaccination. The receptor set was obtained from a man aged 45-65 years who received an inactivated influenza vaccine.

This clonotype was counted between two and nine times. The rearrangement uses TRBV12-3 or TRBV12-4 and TRBJ2-1; 9 nucleotides agree with TRBD2. Trimming removed 1 base from V and 5 bases from J; junction bases left unmatched: 6. This CDR3 has 16 amino acids. CDR3 residues: CASSLGAGGSDNEQFF. CDR3 coding DNA: TGTGCCAGCAGTTTAGGAGCGGGGGGTTCCGACAATGAGCAGTTCTTC.

CDR3 DNA: TGTGCCAGCAGCTTAAGCTTAACTAGCACAGATACGCAGTATTTT. The encoded protein is CASSLSLTSTDTQYF. The rearrangement joins TRBV7-2 to TRBJ2-3, with D uncertain. The CDR3 is 15 residues long. Trimming pared 2 bases from V and 0 bases from J, leaving 9 bases between. The germline V gene has CDR1 SGHTA and CDR2 FQGNSA.

This clonotype was counted only a few times. V is TRBV11-2 and J is TRBJ1-6; 9 bases map to TRBD1. The CDR3 spans 14 residues. The germline V gene has CDR1 SGHAT and CDR2 FQNNGV. Trimming removed 5 bases from V and 9 bases from J; junction bases left unmatched: 5. The CDR3 protein is CASSIGDRASPLHF. CDR3 DNA sequence: TGTGCCAGCAGCATAGGGGACAGGGCTTCACCCCTCCACTTT.

This clonotype was detected only a few times. The V call is TRBV9, the J call TRBJ1-1; 9 bases are shared with TRBD1. V trimming: 0 bases; J trimming: 3 bases; junction bases outside the gene matches: 6. CDR3 length equals 16 residues. Germline V gives CDR1 SGDLS, CDR2 YYNGEE. CDR3 sequence reads: CASSVGATGGYTEAFF. CDR3 nucleotides: TGTGCCAGCAGCGTAGGGGCCACAGGGGGCTACACTGAAGCTTTCTTT.

This clonotype was picked up many times. This chain joins TRBV29-1 and TRBJ1-1; D not resolved. This CDR3 has 12 amino acids. V was clipped by 5 bases and J by 1 base, with 8 bases between them. Germline V gene sequence: CDR1 SQVTM, CDR2 ANQGSEA. The CDR3 DNA sequence: TGCAGCGTTCCATGGCCGAACACTGAAGCTTTCTTT. It specifies CSVPWPNTEAFF. Looking up the rest from reference TRBV29-1 and TRBJ1-1 gives the full variable domain: SAVISQKPSRDICQRGTSLTIQCQVDSQVTMMFWYRQQPGQSLTLIATANQGSEATYESGFVIDKFPISRPNLTFSTLTVSNMSPEDSSIYLCSVPWPNTEAFFGQGTRLTVV.

V is TRBV28 and J is TRBJ2-7; D may be TRBD2 (6 bases). The V and J ends lost 5 bases and 2 bases respectively, with 19 bases between them. Germline V lookup: CDR1 MDHEN, CDR2 SYDVKM. The length of the CDR3 is 16 residues. The CDR3 DNA follows: TGTGCCAGCAGTCCCGCCGCAGGGCGGGGAACCTACGAGCAGTACTTC. Amino acids: CASSPAAGRGTYEQYF.

The chain is built from TRBV27 and TRBJ1-1; D is unclear. There are 17 residues in the CDR3. Trimming removed 3 bases from V and 4 bases from J, with 21 bases in between. CDR1 is MNHEY and CDR2 is SMNVEV in the germline V gene (reference sequence). The CDR3 bases are TGTGCCAGCAGTTTCATTACAGCCAGATTGGGGAGCACTGAAGCTTTCTTT. It codes for CASSFITARLGSTEAFF.

The chain carries TRBV20-1 and TRBJ2-7; D gene ambiguous. Germline values: CDR1 DFQATT, CDR2 SNEGSKA (reference sequence). V lost 1 base to trimming and J lost 3 bases, with 13 bases between them. The CDR3 is 14 amino acids. CDR3 DNA sequence: TGCAGTGCTAGAGTTAAGGCAGGAAACTACGAGCAGTACTTC. This translates into CSARVKAGNYEQYF.

The rearrangement links TRBV5-1 to TRBJ2-5; D is ambiguous. This CDR3 is 14 amino acids long. In germline, CDR1 is SGHRS, CDR2 YFSETQ. V was clipped by 0 bases and J by 2 bases, with 8 bases between them. DNA for the CDR3: TGCGCCAGCAGCTTGGAACAGACACAAGAGACCCAGTACTTC. Translated, it gives CASSLEQTQETQYF. Drawing the rest from reference TRBV5-1 and TRBJ2-5, the complete variable domain is KAGVTQTPRYLIKTRGQQVTLSCSPISGHRSVSWYQQTPGQGLQFLFEYFSETQRNKGNFPGRFSGRQFSNSRSEMNVSTLELGDSALYLCASSLEQTQETQYFGPGTRLLVL.

The chain recombines TRBV20-1 with TRBJ2-1; 9 bases fit TRBD1. The CDR3 is 14 residues long. After removal of 6 bases from V and 7 bases from J, the junction contained 10 bases not matched to a gene. The V gene's germline CDR1 is DFQATT and CDR2 SNEGSKA (reference sequence). Written as DNA, the CDR3 is TGCAGTGCCACGAAAGGGACAGGGTGGAATGAGCAGTTCTTC. This translates into CSATKGTGWNEQFF.

The chain employs TRBV10-3 and TRBJ2-3; D possibly uses TRBD1 or TRBD2 (5 bases each). Trimming left V 5 bases short and J 0 bases short, with 15 bases between. There are 16 residues in the CDR3. CDR1 is ENHRY and CDR2 is SYGVKD in the germline V gene. CDR3 residues: CAISWDVQTSTDTQYF. The CDR3 nucleotides read TGTGCCATCAGTTGGGACGTACAAACTAGCACAGATACGCAGTATTTT.

This clonotype was observed a few times. The chain joins TRBV24-1 to TRBJ2-3; D ambiguous. From germline, CDR1 is KGHDR and CDR2 SFDVKD. Trimming pared 1 base from V and 5 bases from J, leaving 3 bases between. The CDR3 sequence is 12 residues long. CDR3 nucleotide sequence: TGTGCCACCAGTGATTTTAAAGATACGCAGTATTTT. It translates to CATSDFKDTQYF.

This clonotype was observed a few times. The V gene is TRBV4-1, the J gene TRBJ2-7; 9 bases match TRBD1. Germline-derived CDR1 and CDR2 are MGHRA and YSYEKL. Losses at the gene ends were 3 bases for V and 4 bases for J; bases not matched to a gene: 10. The CDR3 runs to 16 residues. CDR3 coding DNA: TGCGCCAGCAGCCATCTTCCGGGACAGGGTAGTTACGAGCAGTACTTC. This translates into CASSHLPGQGSYEQYF.

V gene TRBV11-2 combines with J gene TRBJ1-3; D ambiguous. Trimming took 1 base from V and 10 from J, leaving 8 bases between them. Germline CDR1 SGHAT, CDR2 FQNNGV. This CDR3 comprises 12 residues. For the CDR3, the DNA is TGTGCCAGCAGCTTAGCACGGGCAACCATATATTTT. Protein sequence: CASSLARATIYF.

This clonotype has only a few counts. This CDR3 reads CASSQGSATKNIQYF. DNA of the CDR3: TGCGCCAGCAGCCAAGGCAGTGCAACCAAAAACATTCAGTACTTC. V gene TRBV4-3 combines with J gene TRBJ2-4; D is ambiguous. V was cut by 1 base and J by 2 bases, with 9 bases left in between. CDR1 is LGHNA and CDR2 is YSLEER in the germline V gene. The CDR3 contains 15 residues.

The CDR3 nucleotides are TGCGCCAGCAGCTGGACAGGTGGGCCTCGGGAGCTGTTTTTT. Translating it yields CASSWTGGPRELFF. The chain links TRBV5-1 to TRBJ2-2, with 7 bases aligning to TRBD1. The CDR3 runs 14 residues. Germline V gene data show CDR1 as SGHRS and CDR2 as YFSETQ. V shed 3 bases, J shed 9 bases, and the junction held 8 bases outside the gene matches.

This clonotype was detected only a few times. J is TRBJ1-6 and V is TRBV12-3 or TRBV12-4, with D possibly TRBD1 on 6 matching bases. Between the trimmed V and J ends, which lost 3 bases and 10 bases, there was a span of 13 bases. The CDR3 is 14 residues long. The CDR3 bases are TGTGCCAGCAGTTTCACGGCGACAGGCTCACCCCTCCACTTT. Residues: CASSFTATGSPLHF.

This chain joins TRBV4-2 and TRBJ2-1; TRBD2 might be the D (6 bases). The CDR3 runs to 16 residues. Trimming stripped 4 bases from V and 2 bases from J, with 15 bases between. The germline gives CDR1 LGHNA, CDR2 YNFKEQ. The CDR3 DNA follows: TGTGCCAGCAGCCTAACCCATAGCGGCACCTACAATGAGCAGTTCTTC. Translated, it gives CASSLTHSGTYNEQFF.

This clonotype turned up a few times. The rearrangement joins TRBV5-1 to TRBJ2-3, with 8 bases that match TRBD2. Trimming took 0 bases from V and 3 from J; bases not matched to a gene: 6. Germline V gene sequence: CDR1 SGHRS, CDR2 YFSETQ. The CDR3 covers 16 residues. CDR3: CASSLARGARTDTQYF. For the CDR3, the DNA is TGCGCCAGCAGCTTGGCGCGGGGGGCACGAACAGATACGCAGTATTTT. Full variable domain (remainder filled in from reference TRBV5-1 and TRBJ2-3): KAGVTQTPRYLIKTRGQQVTLSCSPISGHRSVSWYQQTPGQGLQFLFEYFSETQRNKGNFPGRFSGRQFSNSRSEMNVSTLELGDSALYLCASSLARGARTDTQYFGPGTRLTVL.

The rearrangement uses TRBV7-2 and TRBJ2-1; D possibly corresponds to TRBD2 (7 bases). The CDR3 is 13 residues long. Germline V CDR1 and CDR2: SGHTA, FQGNSA. The V and J ends lost 5 bases and 6 bases respectively, with 11 bases between them. The CDR3 protein is CASSKGGVNEQFF. The CDR3, as DNA: TGTGCCAGCAGCAAGGGGGGGGTCAATGAGCAGTTCTTC.

This clonotype was detected only a few times. The chain is built from TRBV18 and TRBJ2-5; 7 bases are shared with TRBD1. This CDR3 is 16 amino acids long. V shed 0 bases, J shed 4 bases, and the junction held 8 bases outside the gene matches. Germline CDR1 and CDR2: KGHSH and LQKENI. The CDR3 is CASSPPRQGRGETQYF. CDR3 nucleotides: TGTGCCAGCTCACCACCGCGACAGGGAAGGGGAGAGACCCAGTACTTC.

J is TRBJ2-1 and V is TRBV18; D not certain. Germline lookup yields CDR1 KGHSH and CDR2 LQKENI. The CDR3 runs 13 residues. Trimming pared 0 bases from V and 12 bases from J, leaving 12 bases between. The CDR3 region is CASSPPSAWGQFF. CDR3 bases: TGTGCCAGCTCACCACCGTCGGCTTGGGGGCAGTTCTTC.

There are a few counts of this clonotype. CDR3 sequence reads: CASRDRSGELFF. CDR3 coding DNA: TGTGCCAGCAGGGACAGATCCGGGGAGCTGTTTTTT. The chain carries TRBV6-6 and TRBJ2-2, with a possible D match to TRBD1 (6 bases). The CDR3 spans 12 residues. With 6 bases removed from V and 6 bases from J, the gap between germline ends came to 8 bases. The V gene's germline CDR1 is MNHNY and CDR2 SVGAGI (reference sequence).

This clonotype was seen a handful of times. The chain employs TRBV20-1 and TRBJ1-3; D gene ambiguous. CDR1 and CDR2 (germline): DFQATT, SNEGSKA (reference sequence). The CDR3 extends over 16 amino acids. V was trimmed by 4 bases and J by 0 bases, leaving 16 bases between them. The CDR3 is CSAIGHLGISGNTIYF. Written as DNA, the CDR3 is TGCAGTGCTATAGGCCACCTAGGGATCTCTGGAAACACCATATATTTT.

There are a few counts of this clonotype. The genes are TRBV29-1 and TRBJ2-7; no reliable D call. Germline V gene sequence: CDR1 SQVTM, CDR2 ANQGSEA. Trimming left V 8 bases short and J 2 bases short, with 19 bases between. The CDR3 runs to 14 residues. CDR3 sequence reads: CSPRVTPPPYEQYF. The CDR3 nucleotides are TGCAGCCCCCGAGTGACCCCACCACCCTACGAGCAGTACTTC.

This clonotype was found a few times. The chain employs TRBV2 and TRBJ2-3, with 13 bases matching TRBD2. Trimming cost V 3 bases and J 7 bases; bases outside gene matches: 7. CDR3 length: 16 amino acids. Per germline, CDR1 SNHLY and CDR2 FYNNEI. CDR3 coding DNA: TGTGCCAGCAGTGAGGGGAAGGGACTAGCGGGAAATACGCAGTATTTT. Encoded protein: CASSEGKGLAGNTQYF. Looking up the rest from reference TRBV2 and TRBJ2-3 gives the full variable domain: EPEVTQTPSHQVTQMGQEVILRCVPISNHLYFYWYRQILGQKVEFLVSFYNNEISEKSEIFDDQFSVERPDGSNFTLKIRSTKLEDSAMYFCASSEGKGLAGNTQYFGPGTRLTVL.

This chain uses TRBV12-3 or TRBV12-4 with TRBJ2-1; 7 bases match TRBD2. V shed 5 bases and J 14 bases; nucleotides not matched to a gene: 9. The CDR3 extends over 12 amino acids. The CDR3 DNA reads as TGTGCCAGCAGTCCGCAGACTCGGGAGGAGTTCTTC. This encodes CASSPQTREEFF.

This chain joins TRBV5-1 and TRBJ2-5, with D hard to call. The V gene lost 0 bases and the J gene lost 5 bases, with 14 bases spanning the gap. The CDR3 length is 15 residues. Germline CDR1 SGHRS, CDR2 YFSETQ. CDR3 loop: CASSLAPLGSETQYF. For the CDR3, the DNA is TGCGCCAGCAGCTTGGCGCCTCTGGGATCGGAGACCCAGTACTTC.

In this sample, this clonotype turned up a few times. The rearrangement joins TRBV20-1 to TRBJ1-5; unclear D gene. The V gene's germline CDR1 is DFQATT and CDR2 SNEGSKA (reference sequence). V dropped 0 bases and J dropped 5 bases, with 11 bases sitting between them. CDR3 length equals 14 residues. The CDR3 DNA follows: TGCAGTGCTAGAGATGAGACGGCTGATCAGCCCCAGCATTTT. Its translation: CSARDETADQPQHF.